This T cell receptor (beta chain) was observed in a study of human T cells and chemical hapten exposure. TCRdb itself ran the RACE reads through MiXCR, one entry per CDR3 protein. The sample yields 180,000 or so distinct CDR3 sequences, under 25% seen once. The ends were cut back, 4 bases at V and 3 bases at J, with 9 bases in the middle. In germline, CDR1 is SGHNT, CDR2 YYREEE (reference sequence). The CDR3 runs to 13 residues. Time point reported: patch test 1, 2 weeks after DPC sensitization. The treatment here: therapeutic diphenylcyclopropenone sensitization with weekly scalp DPC. This material consisted of whole blood, taken in connection with sensitization to the hapten diphenylcyclopropenone (DPC). The genes are TRBV5-4 and TRBJ2-3, with unresolved D. The TCR comes from a woman in her 50s with alopecia areata. Some clones in this sample may be carry-over from other donors' samples. The CDR3 region is CASSPSRTDTQYF. CDR3 in DNA: TGTGCCAGCAGCCCCTCTCGAACAGATACGCAGTATTTT.